This TCR beta chain emerged from a study of beta chain features in type 1 diabetes. The germline CDR1 and CDR2 sequences are SQVTM and ANQGSEA. The CDR3 has 12 amino acids. The trim removed 7 bases at V and 4 bases at J, leaving 5 bases unmatched. This clone was seen more than once but under ten times. Antigen unknown. Expressed TCRB transcripts were sequenced because the entire RNA isolate underwent reverse transcription. Naive, central memory and regulatory T cell samples averaged roughly 3.8 million reads. The repertoire was sequenced with immunoSEQ multiplex PCR; TCRdb's copy has only in-frame clones and lacks some. The data hold a few hundred thousand clones, with about 15% observed a single time. Study-wide results and limits: When cDNA is sequenced, cells with high TCR expression could be over-represented. TCRB CDR3s were moderately but significantly shorter in Type 1 diabetes patients in all four CD4+ subsets.

The material sequenced was naive CD4+ T cells from blood. The V gene is TRBV29-1, the J gene TRBJ1-1, with TRBD1 identical over 8 bases. This clonotype was sampled from a woman under 30 in good health. The CDR3 is CSARQGSTEAFF. CDR3 coding DNA: TGCAGCGCCAGACAGGGGAGCACTGAAGCTTTCTTT.